These 30 T cell receptor beta chains originate from one sample sequenced in a study of metastatic and nonmetastatic thyroid tumors. Prior to thyroid surgery, none of the patients had received any treatment. MiXCR reprocessed the PCR reads for TCRdb. The sample holds more than 25,000 clones, approximately 22% seen once. Input material: blood. The source of these receptors is a male donor with papillary thyroid cancer or a benign thyroid nodule (not recorded which). Some clones in this sample may be carry-over from other donors' samples.

This clone was detected ten times or more. This sequence joins TRBV27 and TRBJ2-4, with a weak D call TRBD2 (5 bases). V was trimmed by 3 bases and J by 1 base, leaving 10 bases between them. CDR3 length: 15 residues. The V gene's germline CDR1 is MNHEY and CDR2 SMNVEV (reference sequence). The CDR3 coding sequence is TGTGCCAGCAGTTTGTTGGGAGCGGCCAAAAACATTCAGTACTTC. This translates into CASSLLGAAKNIQYF.

Comments on this clone: A much larger clone sits a single nucleotide away, making a read error possible. The chain carries TRBV7-9 and TRBJ1-1, with D perhaps TRBD1 (6 bases). CDR3 length equals 13 residues. The V end was cut by 7 bases, the J end by 6 bases, with 15 bases between. Germline V gene data show CDR1 as SEHNR and CDR2 as FQNEAQ (reference sequence). The CDR3 loop reads CASIPPGASEAFF. The CDR3 nucleotides are TGTGCCAGCATTCCCCCAGGGGCCTCTGAAGCTTTCTTT.

The rearrangement joins TRBV6-1 to TRBJ1-2; a possible D gene is TRBD1 (5 bases). Per germline, CDR1 MNHNS and CDR2 SASEGT. Deletions cut 2 bases from V and 13 bases from J, with 20 bases between. The CDR3 is made up of 14 amino acids. CDR3 DNA: TGTGCCAGCAGTGAATGGGGCTGCCGGGGGGGTTGCACCTTC. This codes for CASSEWGCRGGCTF.

This clone was recorded at least ten times. The chain employs TRBV10-3 and TRBJ2-3, with 7 bases fitting TRBD2. This CDR3 comprises 15 residues. The V and J ends lost 3 bases and 4 bases, in that order; junction bases with no gene match: 7. CDR1 and CDR2 from the germline V gene are ENHRY and SYGVKD. The CDR3 loop reads CAISEELAPADTQYF. CDR3 coding DNA: TGTGCCATCAGTGAAGAACTAGCGCCCGCAGATACGCAGTATTTT.

This clone appeared many times. The rearrangement joins TRBV4-3 to TRBJ1-4; D is possibly TRBD1 (5 bases). The length of the CDR3 is 13 residues. V was pared by 5 bases and J by 6 bases, with 10 bases between. Germline CDR1 is LGHNA and CDR2 is YSLEER. For the CDR3, the DNA is TGCGCCAGCAGCGGGGGGGAGTATGAAAAACTGTTTTTT. It is translated as CASSGGEYEKLFF.

In its sample, this clone was seen a few times. The junction departs from the called germline gene at one end, perhaps through a read error. V and J are TRBV6-1 and TRBJ1-1, with D uncertain. This CDR3 is 12 amino acids long. The germline V gene encodes CDR1 MNHNS and CDR2 SASEGT. The CDR3 loop reads CASNTSNTEAFF. The CDR3 DNA reads TGTGCCAGCAACACCTCGAACACCGAAGCTTTCTTT.

The J gene is TRBJ1-2, the V gene TRBV5-1; no definite D call. Between the trimmed V and J ends, which lost 0 bases and 4 bases, there was a span of 7 bases. This CDR3 contains 13 residues. Germline values: CDR1 SGHRS, CDR2 YFSETQ. CDR3 DNA sequence: TGCGCCAGCAGCTTGGCGACAACCTATGGCTACACCTTC. Amino acids: CASSLATTYGYTF.

This clone was found many times. The genes are TRBV4-1 and TRBJ1-1; 7 bases match TRBD1. Germline V CDR1 and CDR2: MGHRA, YSYEKL. Trimming at V came to 3 bases and at J to 0 bases, leaving 13 bases not matched to a gene. This CDR3 is 18 amino acids long. The CDR3 spells CASSHYRGLSFMNTEAFF. CDR3 nucleotides: TGCGCCAGCAGCCACTACAGGGGCCTGTCTTTTATGAACACTGAAGCTTTCTTT.

The J gene is TRBJ1-4, the V gene TRBV6-1; 9 bases map to TRBD1. This CDR3 contains 15 residues. Germline-derived CDR1 and CDR2 are MNHNS and SASEGT. V lost 0 bases to trimming and J lost 5 bases; unmatched junction nucleotides: 1. The chain's CDR3 is CASSEAGTGNEKLFF. CDR3 nucleotide sequence: TGTGCCAGCAGTGAAGCCGGGACAGGGAATGAAAAACTGTTTTTT.

The chain carries TRBV5-1 and TRBJ2-7; 11 bases are a match to TRBD2. The J segment lost 5 bases and the V segment lost 2 bases, leaving 9 bases of the junction unmatched. Germline V CDR1 and CDR2: SGHRS, YFSETQ. The CDR3 has 16 residues. The CDR3 coding sequence is TGCGCCAGCAGCTTTATCCTAGCGGGGGGAGTCCACGAGCAGTACTTC. Protein sequence: CASSFILAGGVHEQYF.

As to this clone: Sequence at one end of the junction differs from germline and may be a read error. This chain joins TRBV12-5 and TRBJ1-2; TRBD1 matches 10 bases. Germline V lookup: CDR1 LGHNT, CDR2 FRNRAP. This CDR3 region has 19 residues. The CDR3 sequence is CASGLVLGSLGQGVEGYPF. CDR3 sequence (DNA): TGTGCTAGTGGTTTGGTACTAGGATCCCTAGGACAGGGGGTGGAGGGCTACCCCTTC.

The sample holds many counts of this clone. The gene calls are TRBV9 and TRBJ2-7; 8 bases align to TRBD2. Germline CDR1 reads SGDLS; CDR2 reads YYNGEE. There are 14 residues in the CDR3. Germline trimming cut 3 bases from V and 2 bases from J; bases unmatched to any gene: 4. CDR3 in amino acids: CASSASGLAYEQYF. The CDR3 DNA sequence: TGTGCCAGCAGCGCATCGGGACTAGCCTACGAGCAGTACTTC.

The V and J genes are TRBV20-1 and TRBJ2-3; 8 bases are a match to TRBD2. This CDR3 has 13 residues. The V segment lost 1 base and the J segment 5 bases; nucleotides outside the gene matches: 2. The V gene's germline CDR1 is DFQATT and CDR2 SNEGSKA (reference sequence). CDR3 bases: TGCAGTGCTAGAGGTAGCGGGATAGATACGCAGTATTTT. This codes for CSARGSGIDTQYF.

This clone was counted many times. This chain uses TRBV6-2 or TRBV6-3 with TRBJ2-3, with 7 nucleotides matching TRBD2. The CDR3 spans 18 residues. From germline, CDR1 is MNHEY and CDR2 SVGEGT. The J segment lost 4 bases and the V segment lost 0 bases, leaving 13 bases of the junction unmatched. Here the CDR3 DNA reads TGTGCCAGCAGTTACTCGATAGTGACAGCGGGGTCTTCAGATACGCAGTATTTT. As protein: CASSYSIVTAGSSDTQYF.

This clone was counted many times. This rearrangement joins TRBV20-1 to TRBJ1-1; D remains ambiguous. Germline CDR1 DFQATT, CDR2 SNEGSKA (reference sequence). V was cut by 1 base and J by 3 bases, with 6 bases left in between. CDR3 length: 12 amino acids. The CDR3 nucleotides are TGCAGTGCTAGAGTTAGGGACACTGAAGCTTTCTTT. As protein: CSARVRDTEAFF.

Concerning this clone: The germline gene is not matched at one end of the junction; a read error may be the cause. The chain couples TRBV28 to TRBJ2-7, with a possible D match to TRBD1 (6 bases). The CDR3 contains 13 residues. CDR1 is MDHEN and CDR2 is SYDVKM in the germline V gene. The CDR3 bases are TGTGCCAACGGAGCCGGGACACACTACGAGCAGTCCTTC. This codes for CANGAGTHYEQSF.

This clone was counted at least ten times. This rearrangement joins TRBV9 to TRBJ2-1; 11 nucleotides match TRBD2. J gave up 7 bases and V 7 bases, and 10 bases lay outside the gene matches. The germline CDR1 and CDR2 sequences are SGDLS and YYNGEE. This CDR3 contains 15 residues. CDR3 bases: TGTGCCAGCCGGAGCGGGACTAGCGGCTTGAATGAGCAGTTCTTC. Translating it yields CASRSGTSGLNEQFF.

The sample holds many counts of this clone. Other DNA sequences in the same sample also yield this CDR3. This chain links TRBV5-5 with TRBJ1-4, with 8 bases identical to TRBD1. CDR3 size: 15 residues. Germline CDR1 SGHKS, CDR2 YYEKEE (reference sequence). Trimming took 2 bases from V and 5 from J; bases not matched to a gene: 5. The CDR3 DNA reads TGTGCCAGCAGCTTTTCAGGGGGCGCAAATGAAAAACTGTTTTTT. This encodes CASSFSGGANEKLFF.

The rearrangement links TRBV12-3 or TRBV12-4 to TRBJ2-3; 14 bases are shared with TRBD2. The ends lost 6 bases at V and 4 bases at J; junction bases unmatched: 6. This CDR3 comprises 16 residues. CDR3 coding DNA: TGTGCCAGCAGGTGGACTAGCGGGAGGCACGCAGATACGCAGTATTTT. Residues: CASRWTSGRHADTQYF.

Many counts were recorded for this clone. The rearrangement links TRBV20-1 to TRBJ2-7; the D gene is possibly TRBD2 (5 bases). Deletions cut 6 bases from V and 6 bases from J, with 18 bases between. The germline V gene has CDR1 DFQATT and CDR2 SNEGSKA (reference sequence). The CDR3 length is 13 residues. The CDR3 is CSAYPADGGEQYF. For the CDR3, the DNA is TGCAGTGCCTACCCGGCCGACGGAGGCGAGCAGTACTTC.

The sample holds many counts of this clone. The V call is TRBV24-1, the J call TRBJ2-1, with 7 bases matching TRBD2. With V trimmed by 2 bases and J by 0 bases, 3 bases remained unmatched. CDR1 is KGHDR, CDR2 SFDVKD, per germline. CDR3 length: 16 amino acids. Here the CDR3 DNA reads TGTGCCACCAGTGATTCTAGCGGAGTCTCCTACAATGAGCAGTTCTTC. It is translated as CATSDSSGVSYNEQFF.

This clone was detected many times. The chain is built from TRBV20-1 and TRBJ1-2; D gene ambiguous. The CDR3 covers 14 residues. Germline assignment: CDR1 DFQATT and CDR2 SNEGSKA (reference sequence). With 3 bases removed from V and 8 bases from J, the gap between germline ends came to 19 bases. For the CDR3, the DNA is TGCAGTGCTAGCGTAGGTAACGGTTTCGTCGGCTACACCTTC. Protein sequence: CSASVGNGFVGYTF.

The sample holds many counts of this clone. The chain couples TRBV29-1 to TRBJ1-2, with TRBD1 as a possible D gene (6 bases). The V end lost 3 bases, the J end lost 0 bases, and 11 bases lay between the germline ends. Germline lookup yields CDR1 SQVTM and CDR2 ANQGSEA. CDR3 length equals 14 residues. The CDR3 reads CSVDGQTTNYGYTF. CDR3 nucleotides: TGCAGCGTTGATGGACAGACTACTAACTATGGCTACACCTTC.

In regard to this clone: The junction does not match germline at one end; this may be a read error. This chain joins TRBV6-1 and TRBJ1-1; no reliable D call. CDR1 and CDR2 from the germline V gene are MNHNS and SASEGT. The CDR3 runs to 13 residues. The CDR3 DNA is TGTGCCAGCAGTGAAAAGGGTGGCAATGAAGCTATGTTT. Translation gives CASSEKGGNEAMF.

This clone was observed at least ten times. Since a much larger clone is just one base distant, this may be a read error. The rearrangement joins TRBV5-1 to TRBJ1-5; TRBD1 matches at 8 bases. The trim removed 4 bases at V and 2 bases at J, leaving 5 bases unmatched. This CDR3 region has 15 residues. Germline loops: CDR1 SGHRS, CDR2 YFSETQ. DNA for the CDR3: TGCGCCAGCAGCCCCGGACAGGGCCGCAATCAGCCCCAGCATTTT. This sequence encodes CASSPGQGRNQPQHF.

The J gene is TRBJ1-6, the V gene TRBV11-3; 9 bases align to TRBD1. Trimming removed 5 bases from V and 7 bases from J; junction bases left unmatched: 3. Germline V lookup: CDR1 SGHNT, CDR2 YENEEA. This CDR3 has 14 residues. The CDR3 sequence is CASSGQGNNSPLHF. The DNA for the CDR3 is TGTGCCAGCAGCGGACAGGGGAACAATTCACCCCTCCACTTT.

The table lists this clone with many counts. Here the CDR3 reads CASSTLAGGPSTDTQYF. CDR3 nucleotides: TGTGCCAGCAGCACGTTAGCGGGAGGGCCTAGCACAGATACGCAGTATTTT. The rearrangement joins TRBV4-2 to TRBJ2-3; 11 bases map to TRBD2. CDR3 length equals 17 residues. The J segment lost 0 bases and the V segment lost 5 bases, leaving 7 bases of the junction unmatched. Germline CDR1 reads LGHNA; CDR2 reads YNFKEQ.

Many counts were recorded for this clone. The chain combines TRBV20-1 with TRBJ1-5, with a tentative D call TRBD1 (6 bases). The CDR3 spans 14 residues. Germline CDR1 is DFQATT and CDR2 is SNEGSKA (reference sequence). V was cut by 1 base and J by 7 bases, with 14 bases left in between. The CDR3 loop reads CSARGAGERQPQHF. CDR3 in DNA: TGCAGTGCTAGAGGGGCAGGGGAGAGGCAGCCCCAGCATTTT.

Comments on this clone: Given the absence of the conserved phenylalanine or tryptophan at the CDR3 end, a read error is likely. The limits of the CDR3 on the DNA are not certain, so only TCRdb's listed CDR3 is given. The gene calls are TRBV12-3 or TRBV12-4 and TRBJ1-3; the listed D gene, TRBD1, was not tested against the DNA. The CDR3 is 15 amino acids in total, end residues counted. CDR3 in amino acids: CASSLGDRVAHTLYL.

This clone was detected ten times or more. The chain links TRBV2 to TRBJ2-5, with D maybe TRBD2 (6 bases). This CDR3 has 13 residues. Germline V gene lookup returns CDR1 SNHLY and CDR2 FYNNEI. V dropped 7 bases and J dropped 5 bases, with 14 bases sitting between them. CDR3 sequence reads: CASTQTSQETQYF. In nucleotides, the CDR3 is TGTGCCAGCACCCAGACTAGTCAGGAGACCCAGTACTTC.